The rows below give T cell receptor beta chains drawn from one sample of a study of beta chain features in type 1 diabetes. TCRdb keeps only in-frame clones here, not all; method: immunoSEQ multiplex PCR. This repertoire shows roughly 250,000 clones, about a fifth found once; its top ten account for less than 0.035%. The specimen sequenced was naive CD4+ T cells from blood. These receptor sequences come from a woman aged 40 to 50 with type 1 diabetes. The CDR3 runs from the conserved cysteine through the conserved F or W.

v_gene: TRBV7-6; CDR3aa: CASSRTQGATEAFF
v_gene: TRBV7-3; CDR3aa: CASSLSRVAYNEQFF
v_gene: TRBV7-9; CDR3aa: CASSWDRGSETQYF
v_gene: TRBV4-3; CDR3aa: CASSQVNVGLAGVDTQYF
v_gene: TRBV29-1; CDR3aa: CSVGRVNTIYF
v_gene: TRBV28; CDR3aa: CASSQSNQPQHF
v_gene: TRBV7-9; CDR3aa: CASSPRQGRTGELFF
v_gene: TRBV15; CDR3aa: CATSRAGSTGELFF
v_gene: TRBV9; CDR3aa: CASSAPGTGLSPLHF
v_gene: TRBV4-1; CDR3aa: CASSQDGAGLSYNEQFF
v_gene: TRBV27; CDR3aa: CASSLSRRGEKLFF
v_gene: TRBV18; CDR3aa: CASSAGTGGNTEAFF
v_gene: TRBV2; CDR3aa: CASGRGTYGDEQYF